The 27 T cell receptor beta chains reported below all come from one sample, sequenced in a study of cytomegalovirus exposure and HLA in healthy donors. The PCR was carried out with 60 Vbeta primers and 13 Jbeta primers. Sequencing used immunoSEQ multiplex PCR; TCRdb keeps in-frame clones, though not all of them. Of 130,000 to 150,000 clones in the sample, about four fifths are singletons; the top ten hold 2.5% to 3.5%. Material: PBMCs. These TCRs come from a male donor in good health and CMV-seronegative.

This clone was found a few times. The rearrangement joins TRBV13 to TRBJ2-1; D call uncertain. Trimming took 0 bases from V and 8 from J, leaving 11 bases between them. Germline CDR1 PRHDT, CDR2 FYEKMQ (reference sequence). The CDR3 spans 14 residues. CDR3 region: CASSLGDSIHEQFF. In nucleotides, the CDR3 is TGTGCCAGCAGCTTAGGAGATAGTATCCATGAGCAGTTCTTC.

The CDR3, as DNA: TGTGCCAGCAGCCCCAGCCGGGTTCCAAGCTCCTACGAGCAGTACTTC. This sequence encodes CASSPSRVPSSYEQYF. This chain links TRBV11-2 with TRBJ2-7; D is undetermined. The CDR3 is made up of 16 amino acids. V shed 5 bases and J shed 0 bases, with 17 bases lying between them. Germline V CDR1 and CDR2: SGHAT, FQNNGV.

This chain joins TRBV30 and TRBJ2-5, with D uncertain. Trimming took off 0 bases at V and 5 bases at J, with 16 bases between the two ends. Germline values: CDR1 GTSNPN, CDR2 SVGIG (reference sequence). The CDR3 is 15 residues long. The CDR3 is CAWSVPYGDLETQYF. The CDR3 coding sequence is TGTGCCTGGAGTGTACCGTATGGAGATTTGGAGACCCAGTACTTC.

This chain joins TRBV15 and TRBJ2-1; 10 nucleotides agree with TRBD1. With 5 bases clipped from V and 7 bases from J, the junction kept 5 bases outside the gene matches. This CDR3 has 14 residues. Germline assignment: CDR1 LNHNV and CDR2 YYDKDF (reference sequence). The chain's CDR3 is CATSSRTGGNEQFF. The CDR3 DNA follows: TGTGCCACCAGCTCTCGGACAGGGGGAAATGAGCAGTTCTTC.

The chain is built from TRBV6-5 and TRBJ1-5; D possibly corresponds to TRBD1 (5 bases). This CDR3 is 13 amino acids long. V was pared by 2 bases and J by 6 bases, with 8 bases between. In germline, CDR1 is MNHEY, CDR2 SVGAGI. The CDR3 DNA reads TGTGCCAGCAGTTACCAGGGAGGTCAGCCCCAGCATTTT. Amino acid sequence: CASSYQGGQPQHF.

The chain couples TRBV5-1 to TRBJ2-1; 14 positions match TRBD2. The junction had 1 base not matched to a gene; V was cut back by 3 bases and J by 5 bases. Germline V gene lookup returns CDR1 SGHRS and CDR2 YFSETQ. CDR3 size: 15 residues. CDR3 sequence (DNA): TGCGCCAGCAGCTCGGGACTAGCGGGAGACAATGAGCAGTTCTTC. It yields the protein CASSSGLAGDNEQFF.

This chain uses TRBV27 with TRBJ1-2; tentative D call: TRBD1 (6 bases). This CDR3 contains 13 residues. Trimming cost V 5 bases and J 6 bases, with 13 bases left between them. Germline V gives CDR1 MNHEY, CDR2 SMNVEV (reference sequence). CDR3: CASSPLDSHGYTF. The CDR3 DNA is TGTGCCAGCAGTCCCTTGGACAGTCATGGCTACACCTTC.

The V gene is TRBV5-1, the J gene TRBJ2-7, with 7 bases lining up with TRBD1. Trimming cost V 3 bases and J 0 bases; bases outside gene matches: 3. The germline V gene encodes CDR1 SGHRS and CDR2 YFSETQ. The CDR3 runs 14 residues. In DNA, the CDR3 is TGCGCCAGCAGCTCGGGGACAGTCTCCTACGAGCAGTACTTC. This encodes CASSSGTVSYEQYF. The complete variable domain, with remaining parts taken from reference TRBV5-1 and TRBJ2-7, reads KAGVTQTPRYLIKTRGQQVTLSCSPISGHRSVSWYQQTPGQGLQFLFEYFSETQRNKGNFPGRFSGRQFSNSRSEMNVSTLELGDSALYLCASSSGTVSYEQYFGPGTRLTVT.

The gene calls are TRBV6-4 and TRBJ2-1; a weak D match, TRBD2 (6 bases). This CDR3 spans 16 amino acids. With 5 bases removed from V and 1 base from J, the gap between germline ends came to 15 bases. Germline-derived CDR1 and CDR2 are MRHNA and SNTAGT. The DNA for the CDR3 is TGTGCCAGCAGTCCGGGGAGGTCGGGATCCTACAATGAGCAGTTCTTC. This codes for CASSPGRSGSYNEQFF.

The chain is built from TRBV6-5 and TRBJ1-5, with D hard to call. Deletions cut 0 bases from V and 4 bases from J, with 4 bases between. Germline V gives CDR1 MNHEY, CDR2 SVGAGI. This CDR3 region has 13 residues. The CDR3 here is CASSYSENQPQHF. DNA for the CDR3: TGTGCCAGCAGTTACTCAGAGAATCAGCCCCAGCATTTT.

About this clone: Sequence at one end of the junction differs from germline and may be a read error. This chain connects TRBV7-7 to TRBJ2-1; 11 nucleotides align to TRBD2. The germline V gene has CDR1 SSHAT and CDR2 FNYEAQ (reference sequence). CDR3 length: 16 amino acids. The CDR3 bases are TGTGCTAGCAGCTTAGGGAGCCTAGCGGGAGGCAATGAGCAGTTCTTC. This codes for CASSLGSLAGGNEQFF.

A single count supports this clone. The chain employs TRBV30 and TRBJ1-2, with TRBD1 identical over 11 bases. J lost 4 bases, V lost 8 bases, and 12 bases had no gene match. The CDR3 runs 15 residues. Germline V gene lookup returns CDR1 GTSNPN and CDR2 SVGIG (reference sequence). The CDR3 spells CAGPRDRGSSYGYTF. In nucleotides, the CDR3 is TGTGCCGGACCCCGGGACAGGGGGTCGAGCTATGGCTACACCTTC.

This clone was counted between two and nine times. The junction departs from the called germline gene at one end, perhaps through a read error. The chain employs TRBV15 and TRBJ2-7; TRBD1 might be the D (6 bases). Germline V gene data show CDR1 as LNHNV and CDR2 as YYDKDF (reference sequence). This CDR3 spans 17 amino acids. The CDR3 region is CATRRDGIGQRDYEQYF. Written as DNA, the CDR3 is TGTGCCACCCGCAGAGATGGGATTGGACAGAGGGACTACGAGCAGTACTTC.

This sequence joins TRBV6-1 and TRBJ2-7, with TRBD1 identical over 7 bases. The junction had 14 bases not matched to a gene; V was cut back by 10 bases and J by 2 bases. This CDR3 is 15 amino acids long. CDR1 and CDR2 from the germline V gene are MNHNS and SASEGT. CDR3 in amino acids: CAINPSQTGAYEQYF. Here the CDR3 DNA reads TGTGCCATCAACCCAAGTCAAACAGGGGCCTACGAGCAGTACTTC.

The genes are TRBV4-1 and TRBJ2-3; 10 bases are shared with TRBD2. The ends lost 4 bases at V and 5 bases at J; junction bases unmatched: 9. The CDR3 consists of 16 residues. CDR1 and CDR2 (germline): MGHRA, YSYEKL. CDR3 coding DNA: TGCGCCAGCAGCCTCGAGCGGGGGGGCCAATTAGATACGCAGTATTTT. This encodes CASSLERGGQLDTQYF.

The genes are TRBV19 and TRBJ2-7, with a weak D call TRBD2 (6 bases). Germline lookup yields CDR1 LNHDA and CDR2 SQIVND (reference sequence). CDR3 length equals 13 residues. V was pared by 8 bases and J by 5 bases, with 16 bases between. The CDR3 DNA is TGTGCCAGTTCCAAAGGGTGGGGGGACGAGCAGTACTTC. Protein sequence: CASSKGWGDEQYF.

This clone was counted only a few times. This chain joins TRBV5-1 and TRBJ1-1; D is possibly TRBD1 (5 bases). V was shortened by 2 bases and J by 4 bases, with 12 bases between the two germline ends. The CDR3 has 14 residues. Germline CDR1 is SGHRS and CDR2 is YFSETQ. The CDR3 sequence: CASSFGGRGTEAFF. In DNA, the CDR3 is TGCGCCAGCAGCTTCGGGGGACGGGGCACTGAAGCTTTCTTT.

The chain is built from TRBV10-3 and TRBJ1-3, with TRBD1 matching over 7 bases. The germline gives CDR1 ENHRY, CDR2 SYGVKD. The CDR3 length is 17 residues. V lost 8 bases, J lost 4 bases, and 17 bases stayed unmatched. Here the CDR3 reads CAILTPDNRGKGNTIYF. The CDR3 region has the DNA TGTGCCATCTTGACCCCGGATAACAGGGGTAAGGGAAACACCATATATTTT.

This rearrangement joins TRBV15 to TRBJ1-2; TRBD1 aligns across 11 bases. V shed 8 bases, J shed 8 bases, and the junction held 13 bases outside the gene matches. Looked up from germline, CDR1 is LNHNV and CDR2 is YYDKDF (reference sequence). The CDR3 sequence is 15 residues long. This CDR3 is CATGRDRGFVYGYTF. CDR3 DNA sequence: TGTGCCACCGGAAGGGACAGGGGGTTCGTATACGGCTACACCTTC.

The J gene is TRBJ1-5, the V gene TRBV6-5; possibly TRBD1 for D (6 bases). This CDR3 contains 14 residues. Trimming removed 4 bases at V and 7 bases at J, with 14 bases between. The V gene's germline CDR1 is MNHEY and CDR2 SVGAGI. The CDR3 reads CASSFPGEGQPQHF. DNA of the CDR3: TGTGCCAGCAGTTTTCCAGGGGAGGGGCAGCCCCAGCATTTT.

This clone was detected only once. The rearrangement uses TRBV6-5 and TRBJ1-2, with D possibly TRBD1 on 5 matching bases. This CDR3 comprises 14 residues. The germline V gene encodes CDR1 MNHEY and CDR2 SVGAGI. V lost 6 bases and J 1 base, leaving 12 bases between the germline ends. The CDR3 nucleotides are TGTGCCAGCAGCCGGACATTGAATAACTATGGCTACACCTTC. Amino acid sequence: CASSRTLNNYGYTF.

The rearrangement links TRBV19 to TRBJ2-4; 8 bases agree with TRBD1. The V and J ends lost 1 base and 3 bases, in that order; junction bases with no gene match: 2. This CDR3 spans 15 amino acids. Germline V gives CDR1 LNHDA, CDR2 SQIVND (reference sequence). The CDR3 here is CASSIGTGNKNIQYF. CDR3 DNA: TGTGCCAGTAGTATAGGGACAGGGAACAAAAACATTCAGTACTTC.

This clone has more than one count but fewer than ten. DNA of the CDR3: TGTGCCAGCAGTGTCCCAGGGGGAAGGGACACTGAAGCTTTCTTT. Protein sequence: CASSVPGGRDTEAFF. J is TRBJ1-1 and V is TRBV27; 7 bases line up with TRBD1. Germline trimming cut 5 bases from V and 3 bases from J; bases unmatched to any gene: 9. Looked up from germline, CDR1 is MNHEY and CDR2 is SMNVEV (reference sequence). The CDR3 is made up of 15 amino acids.

The chain carries TRBV29-1 and TRBJ1-3; D ambiguous. CDR1 and CDR2 from the germline V gene are SQVTM and ANQGSEA. Trimming removed 1 base at V and 2 bases at J, with 9 bases between. The CDR3 runs 14 residues. CDR3 sequence (DNA): TGCAGCGTTGAAGCGCGGCTAACTGGAAACACCATATATTTT. It encodes CSVEARLTGNTIYF.

The chain uses TRBV7-3 and TRBJ2-7, with TRBD2 identical over 10 bases. V was pared by 6 bases and J by 3 bases, with 8 bases of the junction left unmatched. CDR3 length: 15 residues. Germline CDR1 SGHTA, CDR2 FQGTGA. Here the CDR3 reads CASSRTSGVLYEQYF. The CDR3 nucleotides are TGTGCCAGCAGTCGGACTAGCGGAGTACTCTACGAGCAGTACTTC.

The V gene is TRBV4-2, the J gene TRBJ1-4, with 7 positions matching TRBD1. CDR1 and CDR2 from the germline V gene are LGHNA and YNFKEQ. After removal of 4 bases from V and 7 bases from J, the junction contained 9 bases not matched to a gene. This CDR3 region has 15 residues. CDR3 DNA sequence: TGTGCCAGCAGCCGAGAGGCCAGGGGGTCTGAAAAACTGTTTTTT. Its translation: CASSREARGSEKLFF.

This clone has just a few counts. The chain links TRBV7-3 to TRBJ2-1; D call uncertain. From germline, CDR1 is SGHTA and CDR2 FQGTGA. The V gene lost 5 bases and the J gene lost 5 bases, with 10 bases spanning the gap. The CDR3 totals 13 residues. The CDR3: CASSPRQNNEQFF. CDR3 DNA: TGTGCCAGCAGCCCGAGGCAGAACAATGAGCAGTTCTTC.